Described below is a single T cell receptor (beta chain) sequence and its context. CDR1 is SQVTM, CDR2 ANQGSEA, per germline. CDR3 size: 11 residues. Between the trimmed V and J ends, which lost 4 bases and 1 base, there was a span of 5 bases. The data are from a study of blood T cell repertoires in COVID-19. Whole-study context: Some COVID-19 samples were acute and others convalescent; all came from the United States, Italy and Spain.

Clones were sequenced by immunoSEQ multiplex PCR, and TCRdb holds only the in-frame ones, with some missing. The sample consists of 45,000 to 55,000 clones, 90% of them appearing once. The chain combines TRBV29-1 with TRBJ2-7; D call uncertain. This TCR derives from a human donor in a cohort sampled during active COVID-19. What was sequenced was peripheral blood. CDR3 bases: TGCAGCGTTGCTAATTCCTACGAGCAGTACTTC. This codes for CSVANSYEQYF.